Listed below are T cell receptor beta chains from one sample, sequenced in a study of follicular helper T cells after annual influenza vaccination. The repertoire was sequenced with immunoSEQ multiplex PCR; TCRdb's copy has only in-frame clones and lacks some. The top ten hold 2% to 2.5% of the sample, which has 720 or so clones, 80% to 90% seen once. Sample: CXCR5+ CD38- circulating T follicular helper cells from blood, taken on the day of influenza vaccination. The receptors here all came from an adult who received the influenza vaccine. CDR3s include the opening cysteine and the closing phenylalanine or tryptophan. The D gene is left open where the match is weak. The size entry is marked missing in some rows and otherwise reads once, few, many or a size class.

D	V	J	size	DNA	CDR3
.	TRBV9	TRBJ2-3	.	TGTGCCAGCAGCGTAGAAGATACGCAGTATTTT	CASSVEDTQYF
.	TRBV28	TRBJ1-2	once	TGTGCCAGCAGCCATACCGGGACGGGCGTGGGCTACACCTTC	CASSHTGTGVGYTF
.	TRBV5-1	TRBJ1-5	.	TGCGCCAGCAGCTTGGAGATGGGGGGTCAGCCCCAGCATTTT	CASSLEMGGQPQHF
TRBD1	TRBV7-9	TRBJ1-2	.	TGTGCCAGCAGCTTACCGGACAGGGGGACTAACTATGGCTACACCTTC	CASSLPDRGTNYGYTF
.	TRBV29-1	TRBJ2-7	.	TGCAGCGTGGGGGAACAATACGAGCAGTACTTC	CSVGEQYEQYF
.	TRBV7-8	TRBJ2-5	.	TGTGCCAGCAGTTTAAGGAACCAAGAGACCCAGTACTTC	CASSLRNQETQYF
.	TRBV5-4	TRBJ1-2	.	TGTGCCAGCAGCTCGCGCGGGACCTATGGCTACACCTTC	CASSSRGTYGYTF
.	TRBV28	TRBJ1-3	once	TGTGCCAGCAGGTTTTGGGGAAACACCATATATTTT	CASRFWGNTIYF
TRBD1	TRBV2	TRBJ1-4	.	TGTGCCACCACGGGGGGGACAGGGAGTGAAAAACTGTTTTTT	CATTGGTGSEKLFF
TRBD2	TRBV13	TRBJ2-3	.	TGTGCCAGCAGCTCCCGGACTAGCGGGCGGGCGGATACGCAGTATTTT	CASSSRTSGRADTQYF
.	TRBV5-6	TRBJ1-1	.	TGTGCCAGCAGCTTGGGTTTGGGGAATGGTATCGCTGAAGCTTTCTTT	CASSLGLGNGIAEAFF
.	TRBV7-3	TRBJ2-5	.	TGTGCCAGCAGCCCACCGGGGCAAGAGACCCAGTACTTC	CASSPPGQETQYF
.	TRBV27	TRBJ2-3	.	TGTGCCAGCAGTTTAAACTCCGGGGTGGGCGATACGCAGTATTTT	CASSLNSGVGDTQYF
TRBD1	TRBV18	TRBJ2-3	.	TGTGCCAGCTCACCGGGACAGGGTGGAGATACGCAGTATTTT	CASSPGQGGDTQYF
.	TRBV7-9	TRBJ2-3	.	TGTGCCAGCAGCTTAGGCCCGGCCGTCGGCACAGATACGCAGTATTTT	CASSLGPAVGTDTQYF
.	TRBV5-1	TRBJ1-3	.	TGCGCCAGCAGCTTGGTAGCAGGGGAAGGAAACACCATATATTTT	CASSLVAGEGNTIYF
.	TRBV18	TRBJ2-7	.	TGTGCCAGCTCACCAGCACTCGGGGCCTCCTACGAGCAGTACTTC	CASSPALGASYEQYF
.	TRBV5-1	TRBJ2-6	.	TGCGCCAGCAGCTTGGCCTACAGCTCTGGGGCCAACGTCCTGACTTTC	CASSLAYSSGANVLTF
.	TRBV14	TRBJ1-5	.	TGTGCCAGCAGCCAAGAGCGTAAAGACGGTGGAGTCAATCAGCCCCAGCATTTT	CASSQERKDGGVNQPQHF
TRBD1	TRBV5-6	TRBJ2-5	.	TGTGCCAGCAGCCAATACAGGGGGTACCAAGAGACCCAGTACTTC	CASSQYRGYQETQYF
.	TRBV29-1	TRBJ1-2	.	TGCAGCGTTGGGACGTCGGAGGGGGAGAGTGGCTACACCTTC	CSVGTSEGESGYTF
.	TRBV6-5	TRBJ1-2	.	TGTGCCAGCAGTTACGGTCGGGGCCGGCTTGAGGATGGCTACACCTTC	CASSYGRGRLEDGYTF
TRBD1	TRBV5-6	TRBJ1-4	.	TGTGCCAGCAGCTTGAGGGACAGGGCAACTAATGAAAAACTGTTTTTT	CASSLRDRATNEKLFF
.	TRBV25-1	TRBJ1-3	.	TGTGCCAGCAGCCAAGGGTGGGGAGCGGGAAACACCATATATTTT	CASSQGWGAGNTIYF
.	TRBV10-2	TRBJ2-7	.	TGCGCCACCCGAGAGGGCTTCTTTGCGGCCGAGCAGTACTTC	CATREGFFAAEQYF
.	TRBV7-2	TRBJ1-2	.	TGTGCCAGCAGCTTATCATATGGCTACACCTTC	CASSLSYGYTF
.	TRBV27	TRBJ1-1	.	TGTGCCAGCAGTTTCAGCCAGAACACTGAAGCTTTCTTT	CASSFSQNTEAFF
.	TRBV5-1	TRBJ1-2	once	TGCGCCAGCAGTTTGGACTGGACGGGGAGCGGCTACACCTTC	CASSLDWTGSGYTF
.	TRBV9	TRBJ2-5	.	TGTGCCAGCGGCGAGCAGGGTTTGGAGACCCAGTACTTC	CASGEQGLETQYF
.	TRBV6-6	TRBJ2-7	few	TGTGCCAGCAGTTTTAGCTCCTACGAGCAGTACTTC	CASSFSSYEQYF
.	TRBV7-2	TRBJ1-1	.	TGTGCCAGCAGCTTAGGAAGGAACACTGAAGCTTTCTTT	CASSLGRNTEAFF
TRBD1	TRBV6-1	TRBJ2-5	.	TGTGCCAGCAGTGAAGGACAGGGGTTGGAGACCCAGTACTTC	CASSEGQGLETQYF
.	TRBV29-1	TRBJ2-7	.	TGCAGCGTTAACGACCCACCCATATACGAGCAGTACTTC	CSVNDPPIYEQYF
TRBD1	TRBV6-1	TRBJ2-1	.	TGTGCCAGCAAGAATACAGGGGGCGGCTACAATGAGCAGTTCTTC	CASKNTGGGYNEQFF
.	TRBV28	TRBJ1-2	.	TGTGCCAGCAGTGCCCCAGGCTACGATCGGAACTATGGCTACACCTTC	CASSAPGYDRNYGYTF
.	TRBV7-6	TRBJ2-3	.	TGTGCCAGCAGCTCGCAGGAGGGTATGGATACGCAGTATTTT	CASSSQEGMDTQYF
.	TRBV13	TRBJ1-6	.	TGTGCCAGCAGCTTAGGGAATAATTCACCCCTCCACTTT	CASSLGNNSPLHF
TRBD1	TRBV14	TRBJ1-6	.	TGTGCCAGCAGCCAAGTAGGGACAGCGCTTGGATCACCCCTCCACTTT	CASSQVGTALGSPLHF
.	TRBV7-9	TRBJ2-7	.	.	CASSFFGSSYEQYF
.	TRBV5-1	TRBJ1-4	.	TGCGCCAGCAGCCCCGGGACCCATAATGAAAAACTGTTTTTT	CASSPGTHNEKLFF
.	TRBV6-5	TRBJ1-3	.	TGTGCCAGCAGTCGTGGGGGTTGGTCTGGAAACACCATATATTTT	CASSRGGWSGNTIYF
.	TRBV19	TRBJ1-1	few	TGTGCCAGTTTTTCTCGTGGGAGGAGCGGCACTGAAGCTTTCTTT	CASFSRGRSGTEAFF
TRBD1	TRBV4-1	TRBJ2-5	.	TGCGCCAGCAGCCAAGGAGGGACAGGGGGCCATTTGGAGACCCAGTACTTC	CASSQGGTGGHLETQYF
.	TRBV15	TRBJ2-1	.	TGTGCCACCAGCAGCGAGAGAAATGAGCAGTTCTTC	CATSSERNEQFF
.	TRBV2	TRBJ2-3	.	TGTGCCAGCAGTACCAGGGGGGCCGTTACAGATACGCAGTATTTT	CASSTRGAVTDTQYF
.	TRBV6-5	TRBJ2-2	.	TGTGCCACCAAAGGGGGTTCGAACACCGGGGAGCTGTTTTTT	CATKGGSNTGELFF
.	TRBV2	TRBJ1-4	.	TGTGCCAGCAGCTACGCCGGTTCTGCTAGTGGTGAAAAACTGTTTTTT	CASSYAGSASGEKLFF
TRBD2	TRBV28	TRBJ2-2	.	TGTGCCAGCAACCTAGCGGCGAACACCGGGGAGCTGTTTTTT	CASNLAANTGELFF
.	TRBV21-1	TRBJ1-5	.	TGTGCCAGCAGTAGTGCGTTACATTGGCATCATCAGCCCCAGCATTTT	CASSSALHWHHQPQHF
TRBD1	TRBV7-2	TRBJ2-6	.	TGTGCCAGCTCAAGGACAGGGGACGGGGCCAACGTCCTGACTTTC	CASSRTGDGANVLTF
TRBD2	TRBV28	TRBJ2-7	.	TGTGCCAGCAGTCAAACCGGGACTAGCAAGTACGAGCAGTACTTC	CASSQTGTSKYEQYF
TRBD2	TRBV30	TRBJ2-2	.	TGTGCCTGGAGTGAAAGCACTAGCGGGCCCACCGGGGAGCTGTTTTTT	CAWSESTSGPTGELFF
.	TRBV30	TRBJ1-2	few	TGTGCCGGGGGTTGGGCAGTCTATGGCTACACCTTC	CAGGWAVYGYTF
TRBD1	TRBV6-5	TRBJ2-7	.	TGTGCCAGCAGTTATCGACAGGGGTTGGAGGAGCAGTACTTC	CASSYRQGLEEQYF
.	TRBV4-3	TRBJ1-6	.	TGCGCCAGCAGCCAAGAGGAAAGCTATAATTCACCCCTCCACTTT	CASSQEESYNSPLHF
.	TRBV18	TRBJ2-7	.	TGTGCCAGCTCCGAACAGGGAGCCCACTACGAGCAGTACTTC	CASSEQGAHYEQYF
TRBD1	TRBV6-1	TRBJ2-1	.	TGTGCCAGCAGTGAAGCGGGGACAGGGTTGAATGAGCAGTTCTTC	CASSEAGTGLNEQFF
.	TRBV28	TRBJ1-2	.	TGTGCCAGCCGCCGGACCTTCGGAGCTCTGGGCTACACCTTC	CASRRTFGALGYTF
TRBD2	TRBV18	TRBJ2-1	.	TGTGCCAGCTCCCTCGGACTAGCGGGGGACAATGAGCAGTTCTTC	CASSLGLAGDNEQFF